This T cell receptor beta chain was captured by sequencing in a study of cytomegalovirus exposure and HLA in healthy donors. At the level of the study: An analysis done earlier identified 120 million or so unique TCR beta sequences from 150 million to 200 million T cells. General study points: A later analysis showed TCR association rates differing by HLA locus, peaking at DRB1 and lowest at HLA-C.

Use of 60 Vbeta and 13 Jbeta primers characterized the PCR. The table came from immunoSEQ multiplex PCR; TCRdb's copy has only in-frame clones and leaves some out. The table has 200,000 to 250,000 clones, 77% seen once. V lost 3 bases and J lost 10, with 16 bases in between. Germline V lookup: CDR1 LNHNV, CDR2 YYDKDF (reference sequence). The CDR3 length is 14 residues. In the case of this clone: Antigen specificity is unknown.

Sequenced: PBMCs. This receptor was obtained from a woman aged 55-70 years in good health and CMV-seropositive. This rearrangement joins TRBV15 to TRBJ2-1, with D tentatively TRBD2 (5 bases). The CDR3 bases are TGTGCCACCAGCAGGCTCGGACTCCCCGGAGAGCAGTTCTTC. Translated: CATSRLGLPGEQFF.